One sample yielded the 4 T cell receptor beta chains listed below, sequenced in a study of OX40 agonist ivuxolimab in advanced cancers. Profiled with immunoSEQ multiplex PCR; TCRdb holds only in-frame clones, not every one. The repertoire holds roughly 65,000 clones, with around nine tenths as singletons. This sample comprised CD4+ or CD8+ T cells sorted from blood, obtained in a trial of the OX40 agonist ivuxolimab. Receptor source: an adult with an advanced solid tumor such as melanoma, head and neck, liver or kidney cancer.

The CDR3: CASSLGLTSADTQYF. DNA of the CDR3: TGTGCCAGCAGCTTGGGTCTGACTAGCGCAGATACGCAGTATTTT. This rearrangement joins TRBV5-6 to TRBJ2-3; 8 bases fit TRBD2. Germline V lookup: CDR1 SGHDT, CDR2 YYEEEE. This CDR3 region has 15 residues. J gave up 4 bases and V 0 bases, and 4 bases lay outside the gene matches.

Here the CDR3 reads CASSLWGNTEAFF. CDR3 DNA: TGTGCCAGCAGTTTATGGGGAAACACTGAAGCTTTCTTT. The rearrangement links TRBV27 to TRBJ1-1; D is ambiguous. The CDR3 length is 13 residues. Germline CDR1 MNHEY, CDR2 SMNVEV (reference sequence). Trimming removed 1 base at V and 2 bases at J, with 5 bases between.

The gene calls are TRBV7-2 and TRBJ1-4; unclear D gene. The germline CDR1 and CDR2 sequences are SGHTA and FQGNSA. The germline V and J ends were trimmed by 1 base and 10 bases, with 16 bases remaining between them. This CDR3 is built from 15 residues. CDR3 coding DNA: TGTGCCAGCAGCTTAGGTTCGGAGGGCCCTGGAAAACTGTTTTTT. It translates to CASSLGSEGPGKLFF.

The chain links TRBV28 to TRBJ1-2; possibly TRBD1 for D (5 bases). Germline CDR1 is MDHEN and CDR2 is SYDVKM. V was shortened by 6 bases and J by 4 bases, with 15 bases between the two germline ends. This CDR3 contains 14 residues. The CDR3 sequence is CASRGPGRIYGYTF. In DNA form, the CDR3 reads TGTGCCAGCAGGGGACCCGGGCGAATCTATGGCTACACCTTC.